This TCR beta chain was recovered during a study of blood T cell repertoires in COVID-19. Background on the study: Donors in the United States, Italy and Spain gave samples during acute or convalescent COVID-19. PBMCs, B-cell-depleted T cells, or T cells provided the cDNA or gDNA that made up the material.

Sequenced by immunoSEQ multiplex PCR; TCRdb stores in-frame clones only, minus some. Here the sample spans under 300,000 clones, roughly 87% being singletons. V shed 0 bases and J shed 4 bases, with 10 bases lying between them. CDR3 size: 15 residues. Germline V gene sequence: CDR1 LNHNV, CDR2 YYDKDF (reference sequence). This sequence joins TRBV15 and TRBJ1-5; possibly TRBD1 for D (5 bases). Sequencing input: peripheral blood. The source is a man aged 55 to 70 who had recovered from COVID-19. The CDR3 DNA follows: TGTGCCACCAGCAGAGATGGAGGGGTAAATCAGCCCCAGCATTTT. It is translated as CATSRDGGVNQPQHF.